The sequence of this T cell receptor (beta chain) was determined in a study of blood T cell repertoires in COVID-19. Study as a whole: Material from acute and convalescent COVID-19 was sourced from the United States, Italy and Spain. The cDNA or gDNA used as material had been derived from T cells, B-cell-depleted T cells, or PBMCs.

Source study methods: Nucleated cell counts were estimated from reference gene primer amplification. Repertoires were generated with immunoSEQ multiplex PCR, while TCRdb's copy carries only in-frame clones and drops some. For V, J and clone size, that table is used; D and trimming come from the DNA. The repertoire has around 150,000 clones, over 70% of them found once; the top ten carry around 8.4%. Sequencing used peripheral blood. The TCR was taken from an elderly woman with active or convalescent COVID-19.

The CDR3 sequence is CASSENRLAGDSYEQYF. In DNA, the CDR3 is TGTGCCAGCAGTGAAAACAGGCTAGCGGGGGACTCCTACGAGCAGTACTTC. V and J are TRBV6-1 and TRBJ2-7; 10 nucleotides agree with TRBD2. The CDR3 has 17 residues. The V segment lost 2 bases and the J segment 0 bases; nucleotides outside the gene matches: 7. CDR1 MNHNS and CDR2 SASEGT come from the germline V gene.